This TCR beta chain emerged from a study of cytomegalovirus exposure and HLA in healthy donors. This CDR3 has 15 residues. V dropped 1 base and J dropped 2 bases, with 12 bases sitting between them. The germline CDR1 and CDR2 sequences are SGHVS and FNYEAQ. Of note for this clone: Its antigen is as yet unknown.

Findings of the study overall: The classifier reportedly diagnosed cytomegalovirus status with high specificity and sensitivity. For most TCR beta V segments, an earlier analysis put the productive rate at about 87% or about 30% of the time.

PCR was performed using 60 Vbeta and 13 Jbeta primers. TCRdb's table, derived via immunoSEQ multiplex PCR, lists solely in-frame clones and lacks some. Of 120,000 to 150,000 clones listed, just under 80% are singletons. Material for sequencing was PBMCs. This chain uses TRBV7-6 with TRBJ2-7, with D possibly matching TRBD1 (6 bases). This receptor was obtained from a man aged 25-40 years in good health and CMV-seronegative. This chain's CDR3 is CASSLDQGLTYEQYF. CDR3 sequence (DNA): TGTGCCAGCAGCTTAGATCAGGGGTTGACCTACGAGCAGTACTTC.